Listed below are T cell receptor beta chains from one sample, sequenced in a study of CD8 T cells in ankylosing spondylitis. TCRdb recomputed calls from the 5' RACE reads with MiXCR, one row per CDR3 protein. Of roughly 180,000 distinct CDR3 sequences in the sample, roughly 13% were seen once. The sample comprised blood, either unsorted or a sorted T cell fraction (not recorded which). The origin of the receptors is a female donor with ankylosing spondylitis or in good health (not recorded which). The CDR3 runs from the conserved cysteine through the conserved F or W. D genes are given only for firm matches. Some rows have no size entry. The others give once, few or many, or a class for an expanded clone.

d_gene	abundance	v_gene	j_gene	CDR3nt	CDR3aa
NA	many	TRBV29-1	TRBJ1-2	TGCAGCGTTGATGCCCAGCATGGCTACACCTTC	CSVDAQHGYTF
NA	many	TRBV2	TRBJ2-1	TGTGCCAGCAGGCCGGACAGCTCCTACAATGAGCAGTTCTTC	CASRPDSSYNEQFF
NA	NA	TRBV27	TRBJ1-5	TGTGCCAGCAGTTTACAGGGATACGGTCAGCCCCAGCATTTT	CASSLQGYGQPQHF
NA	many	TRBV12-3/TRBV12-4	TRBJ1-2	TGTGCCAGCAGTCTGACAGCTAACTATGGCTACACCTTC	CASSLTANYGYTF
NA	many	TRBV12-3/TRBV12-4	TRBJ1-4	TGTGCCAGCAGTACCCGGGACCAGGGGTATGAAAAACTGTTTTTT	CASSTRDQGYEKLFF
TRBD2	many	TRBV7-8	TRBJ2-1	TGTGCCAGCAGCTTAGGGTCCTTTGCGGGGGGCTACAATGAGCAGTTCTTC	CASSLGSFAGGYNEQFF
NA	NA	TRBV6-2/TRBV6-3	TRBJ2-7	TGTGCCAGCAGTGCGTTCCGGGGCCTCTACGAGCAGTACTTC	CASSAFRGLYEQYF
NA	many	TRBV5-4	TRBJ2-2	TGTGCCAGCAGCTTGGATTGGGGAACCGGGGAGCTGTTTTTT	CASSLDWGTGELFF
TRBD2	many	TRBV7-2	TRBJ2-7	TGTGCCAGCAGCCAGGGACTAGTGACTACAGAGCAGTACTTC	CASSQGLVTTEQYF
NA	many	TRBV19	TRBJ1-5	TGTGCCAGTAGTACCGGGAGAGGGGATCAGCCCCAGCATTTT	CASSTGRGDQPQHF
NA	many	TRBV2	TRBJ1-2	TGTGCCAGCAGAGACGGACAGTTCTATGGCTACACCTTC	CASRDGQFYGYTF
TRBD2	NA	TRBV6-1	TRBJ2-3	TGTGCCAGCAGCCTTGTTGCGGGGGCAGATACGCAGTATTTT	CASSLVAGADTQYF
NA	many	TRBV7-2	TRBJ2-3	TGTGCCAGCAGCCCCGGGTCACTAGAAGGCACAGATACGCAGTATTTT	CASSPGSLEGTDTQYF
NA	many	TRBV11-2	TRBJ1-1	TGTGCCAGCAGCTTTGGGCGACGACACACTGAAGCTTTCTTT	CASSFGRRHTEAFF
NA	many	TRBV18	TRBJ1-1	TGTGCCAGCTCACCACCGTACAGGATGCCAGGTTGGGAAGCTTTCTTT	CASSPPYRMPGWEAFF
NA	many	TRBV5-1	TRBJ2-3	TGCGCCAGCAGCCTCGGGGTCGATTCTAGCACAGATACGCAGTATTTT	CASSLGVDSSTDTQYF
NA	many	TRBV27	TRBJ1-5	TGTGCCAGCAGCTCCGGCGGGGGCGCCCAGCATTTT	CASSSGGGAQHF
TRBD2	few	TRBV7-2	TRBJ2-7	TGTGCCAGCAGTCGGACTAGCGCTCCAACGGAGCAGTACTTC	CASSRTSAPTEQYF
TRBD2	NA	TRBV5-1	TRBJ2-5	TGCGCCAGCAGCCCGACTAGCGGGAGCGAGACCCAGTACTTC	CASSPTSGSETQYF
NA	many	TRBV5-1	TRBJ2-3	TGCGCCAGCAGCTCCCAGACCACAGATACGCAGTATTTT	CASSSQTTDTQYF
NA	many	TRBV10-3	TRBJ2-3	TGTGCCATCAGGAGACTCCCCGGCACAGATACGCAGTATTTT	CAIRRLPGTDTQYF
TRBD2	few	TRBV7-3	TRBJ2-1	TGTGCCAGCAGCTTAACGTCTAGCGGGAACCTCAGGGGGGTGAATGAGCAGTTCTTC	CASSLTSSGNLRGVNEQFF
NA	many	TRBV20-1	TRBJ1-3	TGCAGTACGTACAGCTCTGGAAACACCATATATTTT	CSTYSSGNTIYF
NA	many	TRBV28	TRBJ1-2	TGTGCCAGCAGTCCACGGGGAGGAAGCTATGGCTACACCTTC	CASSPRGGSYGYTF
TRBD2	many	TRBV4-1	TRBJ2-7	TGCGCCAGCAGCCAAGATTTGGTAGCGGGAGATTACGAGCAGTACTTC	CASSQDLVAGDYEQYF